This T cell receptor beta chain was identified in a study of T cell responses to AZD1222 COVID-19 vaccine. Findings and caveats of the study: At baseline, just 5 or 6 AZD1222 recipients tested seropositive.

The germline CDR1 and CDR2 sequences are KGHSH and LQKENI. The CDR3 runs 14 residues. With 0 bases removed from V and 8 bases from J, the gap between germline ends came to 11 bases. Remarks on this clone: The antigen remains unidentified.

Only in-frame clones appear in the TCRdb table, and some are missing; sequencing was by immunoSEQ multiplex PCR. Of 110,000 to 150,000 clones listed, approximately 83% are singletons. The chain has TRBV18 and TRBJ1-3, with a tentative D call TRBD1 (6 bases). This specimen consisted of peripheral blood, obtained on day 0 of AZD1222 vaccination. The source of this sequence is an adult in good health. The CDR3 region is CASSPPAGADTIYF. The CDR3 DNA reads as TGTGCCAGCTCACCACCGGCAGGGGCCGACACCATATATTTT.